The clone carrying this T cell receptor (beta chain) was recorded a few times. Antigen: not known. The sample belongs to a study of blood T cells in healthy people across ages. Study-level results: The percentage of naive T cells correlated strongly with TCR beta diversity. In the absence of known donor CMV status, changes in expanded clonotypes were possibly confounded.

This CDR3 contains 15 residues. The trim removed 6 bases at V and 2 bases at J, leaving 5 bases unmatched. With a J-beta primer mix and a sample-barcoded 5' primer, a second PCR ran 7 to 11 cycles. Each cDNA molecule received a tag from a template-switch adaptor that had 12 random nucleotides. TCRdb re-derived calls from the 5' RACE reads in MiXCR, one entry per CDR3 protein. The sample consists of 850,000 to 1,100,000 distinct CDR3 sequences, less than 45% of them appearing once. This sequence joins TRBV12-3 or TRBV12-4 and TRBJ2-1; 9 nucleotides line up with TRBD2. The sequenced sample consisted of blood. This clonotype was obtained from a man aged 18 to 29 in good health. The CDR3 bases are TGTGCCAGCAGGTATAGCGGGGGCCCCTACAATGAGCAGTTCTTC. Its protein is CASRYSGGPYNEQFF.